The clone carrying this TCR beta chain occurred many times. No cell sorting was done before RNA was extracted from the tissue. Three rounds of nested PCR, following a modified ARM-PCR protocol, produced the TCRbeta library. TCRdb re-called the multiplex PCR reads with MiXCR, one entry per CDR3 protein. Altogether more than 85,000 distinct CDR3 sequences are present, around two thirds being singletons, with the ten largest covering over 12%. The data were obtained in a study of tumor and adjacent non-tumor tissue in lung cancer. The sample taken for sequencing was lung tumor tissue. The sequence derives from a man in his 70s with non-small cell lung cancer.

CDR3 sequence (DNA): TGTGCCAGCAGCTACCAGGGACTCGGCTCTGGGGCCAACGTCCTGACTTTC. Translating it yields CASSYQGLGSGANVLTF. This chain links TRBV7-8 with TRBJ2-6, with D tentatively TRBD2 (6 bases). V was shortened by 4 bases and J by 0 bases, with 13 bases between the two germline ends. The CDR3 has 17 residues. CDR1 and CDR2 from the germline V gene are SGHVS and FQNEAQ.